What follows are 20 T cell receptor beta chains derived from one specimen sequenced in a study of cytomegalovirus exposure and HLA in healthy donors. Primers for the PCR totalled 60 Vbeta and 13 Jbeta. Sequencing was performed with immunoSEQ multiplex PCR; in TCRdb, only in-frame clones are kept and a portion is missing. The table has roughly 150,000 clones, approximately 81% seen once. The sequencing sample was made of PBMCs. Receptors originate from a boy aged 2-9 years in good health and CMV-seronegative.

The V and J genes are TRBV14 and TRBJ1-5; maybe TRBD1 (6 bases). V was cut by 1 base and J by 3 bases, with 7 bases left in between. The CDR3 consists of 14 residues. CDR1 SGHDN and CDR2 FVKESK come from the germline V gene. The CDR3 nucleotides read TGTGCCAGCAGCCAAGGGGGGCCCAATCAGCCCCAGCATTTT. This encodes CASSQGGPNQPQHF.

The V gene is TRBV6-5, the J gene TRBJ1-2, with D possibly TRBD1 on 5 matching bases. Germline V lookup: CDR1 MNHEY, CDR2 SVGAGI. Trimming took 0 bases from V and 4 from J, leaving 15 bases between them. The CDR3 loop spans 16 amino acids. CDR3 sequence (DNA): TGTGCCAGCAGTTACTCGGGGCAGGGTGCTAGCTATGGCTACACCTTC. It is translated as CASSYSGQGASYGYTF.

The chain employs TRBV5-1 and TRBJ1-1, with TRBD1 as a possible D gene (5 bases). Looked up from germline, CDR1 is SGHRS and CDR2 is YFSETQ. This CDR3 has 12 amino acids. V dropped 4 bases and J dropped 7 bases, with 11 bases sitting between them. Written as DNA, the CDR3 is TGCGCCAGCAGCCTTAGGAGGGGTGAAGCTTTCTTT. It specifies CASSLRRGEAFF.

This sequence joins TRBV5-1 and TRBJ2-5; 9 positions match TRBD2. CDR3 length: 14 amino acids. After removal of 4 bases from V and 7 bases from J, the junction contained 8 bases not matched to a gene. Germline assignment: CDR1 SGHRS and CDR2 YFSETQ. CDR3 coding DNA: TGCGCCAGCAGCCCTAGCGGGGTGATAGGGACCCAGTACTTC. It encodes CASSPSGVIGTQYF.

The chain employs TRBV5-1 and TRBJ2-5; D possibly corresponds to TRBD2 (6 bases). The CDR3 length is 14 residues. Trimming cost V 0 bases and J 7 bases, with 13 bases left between them. The germline gives CDR1 SGHRS, CDR2 YFSETQ. The CDR3 loop reads CASSLGGTAGTQYF. In DNA, the CDR3 is TGCGCCAGCAGCTTGGGGGGGACTGCCGGGACCCAGTACTTC.

In this sample, this clone turned up a few times. The CDR3 coding sequence is TGTGCCAGCAGCACCCGGGAGGTAGCGGGAGTAGGGAATGAGCAGTTCTTC. Translated: CASSTREVAGVGNEQFF. V and J are TRBV7-9 and TRBJ2-1; 9 positions match TRBD2. There are 17 residues in the CDR3. Germline-derived CDR1 and CDR2 are SEHNR and FQNEAQ (reference sequence). V gave up 5 bases and J gave up 7 bases; unmatched junction bases: 15.

The chain recombines TRBV2 with TRBJ1-1; D is unclear. CDR3 length: 14 residues. The germline V and J ends were trimmed by 5 bases and 0 bases, with 10 bases remaining between them. Germline CDR1 reads SNHLY; CDR2 reads FYNNEI. The CDR3 region has the DNA TGTGCCAGCAGTACTAACACCTTGAACACTGAAGCTTTCTTT. Translation gives CASSTNTLNTEAFF.

The chain links TRBV19 to TRBJ1-2, with D hard to call. Germline V gene lookup returns CDR1 LNHDA and CDR2 SQIVND (reference sequence). The CDR3 is 18 residues long. V was cut by 1 base and J by 3 bases, with 21 bases left in between. The CDR3 bases are TGTGCCAGTAGTATAGGAGCCCTTAAAGCGTTCGTGGACTATGGCTACACCTTC. It codes for CASSIGALKAFVDYGYTF.

The chain uses TRBV27 and TRBJ2-7; 9 bases align to TRBD2. The ends lost 3 bases at V and 2 bases at J; junction bases unmatched: 2. The CDR3 is 14 residues long. CDR1 and CDR2 from the germline V gene are MNHEY and SMNVEV (reference sequence). CDR3 region: CASSFSSGAYEQYF. The CDR3 region has the DNA TGTGCCAGCAGTTTTTCTAGCGGGGCCTACGAGCAGTACTTC.

This rearrangement joins TRBV2 to TRBJ2-2; 8 bases are a match to TRBD2. Trimming cost V 7 bases and J 5 bases; bases outside gene matches: 6. In germline, CDR1 is SNHLY, CDR2 FYNNEI. This CDR3 has 14 amino acids. Here the CDR3 reads CASIVVAGTGELFF. The CDR3 DNA reads as TGTGCCAGCATTGTGGTAGCGGGAACCGGGGAGCTGTTTTTT. The full variable domain, completed using reference TRBV2 and TRBJ2-2, is EPEVTQTPSHQVTQMGQEVILRCVPISNHLYFYWYRQILGQKVEFLVSFYNNEISEKSEIFDDQFSVERPDGSNFTLKIRSTKLEDSAMYFCASIVVAGTGELFFGEGSRLTVL.

The chain employs TRBV6-5 and TRBJ2-1; 11 nucleotides line up with TRBD2. The CDR3 is 13 residues long. Losses at the gene ends were 3 bases for V and 15 bases for J; bases not matched to a gene: 7. Germline CDR1 reads MNHEY; CDR2 reads SVGAGI. CDR3 nucleotide sequence: TGTGCCAGCAGTTATAGCGGGAGGGCGGTTCCGTTCTTC. It translates to CASSYSGRAVPFF.

The genes are TRBV7-8 and TRBJ1-1; D remains unclear. This CDR3 spans 13 amino acids. Trimming stripped 1 base from V and 2 bases from J, with 5 bases between. CDR1 is SGHVS, CDR2 FQNEAQ, per germline. This CDR3 reads CASSLETNTEAFF. In nucleotides, the CDR3 is TGTGCCAGCAGCTTAGAGACAAACACTGAAGCTTTCTTT.

The chain joins TRBV10-2 to TRBJ2-2; TRBD1 is a possible D gene (5 bases). Germline V gene data show CDR1 as WSHSY and CDR2 as SAAADI. Deletions cut 8 bases from V and 5 bases from J, with 12 bases between. There are 13 residues in the CDR3. CDR3 amino acids: CASGAGWTGELFF. DNA of the CDR3: TGCGCCAGCGGGGCAGGGTGGACCGGGGAGCTGTTTTTT.

This chain uses TRBV28 with TRBJ2-2, with 8 bases fitting TRBD2. Per germline, CDR1 MDHEN and CDR2 SYDVKM. The CDR3 runs to 15 residues. With V trimmed by 6 bases and J by 5 bases, 8 bases remained unmatched. Written as DNA, the CDR3 is TGTGCCAGCAGCACGGGGGGGCGGAGGACCGGGGAGCTGTTTTTT. As protein: CASSTGGRRTGELFF.

For the CDR3, the DNA is TGTGCCAGCAGCTTAAGACCGGGGACAGATACGCAGTATTTT. Translating gives CASSLRPGTDTQYF. The chain uses TRBV7-9 and TRBJ2-3; D is perhaps TRBD2 (5 bases). V was cut by 2 bases and J by 3 bases, with 9 bases left in between. The germline CDR1 and CDR2 sequences are SEHNR and FQNEAQ (reference sequence). This CDR3 is 14 amino acids long. Using reference TRBV7-9 and TRBJ2-3 for the parts outside the CDR3, the full variable domain is DTGVSQNPRHKITKRGQNVTFRCDPISEHNRLYWYRQTLGQGPEFLTYFQNEAQLEKSRLLSDRFSAERPKGSFSTLEIQRTEQGDSAMYLCASSLRPGTDTQYFGPGTRLTVL.

This chain uses TRBV9 with TRBJ1-1; no clear D. The CDR3 length is 17 residues. V shed 0 bases and J shed 0 bases, with 15 bases lying between them. Germline values: CDR1 SGDLS, CDR2 YYNGEE. The chain's CDR3 is CASSVAPQDALNTEAFF. The CDR3 DNA sequence: TGTGCCAGCAGCGTAGCTCCCCAGGATGCCCTGAACACTGAAGCTTTCTTT.

This clone came up a few times. CDR3 sequence reads: CASSVEGTGGAPTDTQYF. The DNA of the CDR3 is TGTGCCAGCAGCGTTGAGGGGACAGGGGGCGCACCGACAGATACGCAGTATTTT. This chain links TRBV9 with TRBJ2-3; 12 nucleotides align to TRBD1. The CDR3 contains 18 residues. CDR1 is SGDLS and CDR2 is YYNGEE in the germline V gene. Germline trimming cut 2 bases from V and 3 bases from J; bases unmatched to any gene: 10.

This chain connects TRBV5-1 to TRBJ1-5; 8 nucleotides align to TRBD1. V shed 0 bases and J 4 bases; nucleotides not matched to a gene: 0. This CDR3 region has 14 residues. The germline CDR1 and CDR2 sequences are SGHRS and YFSETQ. Here the CDR3 reads CASSLGDRNQPQHF. The CDR3 bases are TGCGCCAGCAGCTTGGGGGACAGGAATCAGCCCCAGCATTTT.

The V gene is TRBV7-2, the J gene TRBJ1-1, with 8 bases that match TRBD1. V shed 3 bases, J shed 1 base, and the junction held 4 bases outside the gene matches. Per the germline V gene, CDR1 is SGHTA and CDR2 is FQGNSA. The CDR3 contains 15 residues. The CDR3 DNA reads as TGTGCCAGCAGCTTGACAGGGGCGGGGAACACTGAAGCTTTCTTT. Protein: CASSLTGAGNTEAFF.

CDR3 bases: TGTGCCAGCAGCCCCATAGCGGGAGACTACAATGAGCAGTTCTTC. Amino acid sequence: CASSPIAGDYNEQFF. This sequence joins TRBV7-6 and TRBJ2-1, with TRBD2 identical over 9 bases. Looked up from germline, CDR1 is SGHVS and CDR2 is FNYEAQ. This CDR3 is 15 amino acids long. With 5 bases clipped from V and 3 bases from J, the junction kept 5 bases outside the gene matches.